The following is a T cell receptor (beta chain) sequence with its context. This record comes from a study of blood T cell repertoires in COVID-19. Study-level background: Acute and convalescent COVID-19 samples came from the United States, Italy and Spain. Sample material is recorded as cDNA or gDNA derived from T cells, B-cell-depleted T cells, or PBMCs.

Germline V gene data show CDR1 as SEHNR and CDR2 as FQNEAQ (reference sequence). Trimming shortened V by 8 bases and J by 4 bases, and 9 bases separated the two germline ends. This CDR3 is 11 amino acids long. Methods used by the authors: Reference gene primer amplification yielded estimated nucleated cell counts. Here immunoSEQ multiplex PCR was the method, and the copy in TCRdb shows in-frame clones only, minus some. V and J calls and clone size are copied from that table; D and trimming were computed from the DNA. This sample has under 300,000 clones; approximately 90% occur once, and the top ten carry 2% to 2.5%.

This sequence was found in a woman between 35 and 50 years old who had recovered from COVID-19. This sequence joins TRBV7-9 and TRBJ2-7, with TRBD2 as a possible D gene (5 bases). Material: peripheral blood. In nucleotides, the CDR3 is TGTGCCAGCTGTAGAGGGTACGAGCAGTACTTC. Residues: CASCRGYEQYF. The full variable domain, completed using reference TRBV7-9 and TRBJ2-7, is DTGVSQNPRHKITKRGQNVTFRCDPISEHNRLYWYRQTLGQGPEFLTYFQNEAQLEKSRLLSDRFSAERPKGSFSTLEIQRTEQGDSAMYLCASCRGYEQYFGPGTRLTVT.